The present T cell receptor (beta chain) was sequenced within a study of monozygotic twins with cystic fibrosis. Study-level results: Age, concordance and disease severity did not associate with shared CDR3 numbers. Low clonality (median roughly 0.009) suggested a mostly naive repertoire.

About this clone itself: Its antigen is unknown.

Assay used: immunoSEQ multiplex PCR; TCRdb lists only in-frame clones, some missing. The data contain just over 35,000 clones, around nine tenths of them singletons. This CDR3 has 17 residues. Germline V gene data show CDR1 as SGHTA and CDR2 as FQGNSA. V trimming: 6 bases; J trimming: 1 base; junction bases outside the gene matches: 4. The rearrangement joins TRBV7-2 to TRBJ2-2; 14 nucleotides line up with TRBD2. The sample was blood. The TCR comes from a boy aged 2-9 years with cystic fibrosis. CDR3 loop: CASRSGTSGGNTGELFF. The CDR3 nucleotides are TGTGCCAGCAGATCCGGGACTAGCGGGGGGAACACCGGGGAGCTGTTTTTT.